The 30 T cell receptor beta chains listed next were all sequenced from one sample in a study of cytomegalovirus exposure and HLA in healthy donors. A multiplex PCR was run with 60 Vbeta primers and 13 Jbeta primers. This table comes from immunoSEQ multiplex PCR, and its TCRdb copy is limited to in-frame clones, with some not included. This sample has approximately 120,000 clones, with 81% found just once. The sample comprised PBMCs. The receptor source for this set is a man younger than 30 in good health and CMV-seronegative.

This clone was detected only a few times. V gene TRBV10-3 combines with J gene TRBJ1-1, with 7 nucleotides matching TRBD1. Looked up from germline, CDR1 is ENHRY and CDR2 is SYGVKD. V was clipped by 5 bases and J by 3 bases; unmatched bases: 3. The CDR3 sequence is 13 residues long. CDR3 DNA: TGTGCCATCAGTTTTCAGGGGGACACTGAAGCTTTCTTT. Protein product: CAISFQGDTEAFF.

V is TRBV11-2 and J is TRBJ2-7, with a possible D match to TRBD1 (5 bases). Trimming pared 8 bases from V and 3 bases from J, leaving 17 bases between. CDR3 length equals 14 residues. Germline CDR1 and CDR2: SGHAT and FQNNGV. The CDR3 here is CASGPLGRVYEQYF. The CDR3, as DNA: TGTGCCAGCGGCCCTTTGGGCAGGGTCTACGAGCAGTACTTC.

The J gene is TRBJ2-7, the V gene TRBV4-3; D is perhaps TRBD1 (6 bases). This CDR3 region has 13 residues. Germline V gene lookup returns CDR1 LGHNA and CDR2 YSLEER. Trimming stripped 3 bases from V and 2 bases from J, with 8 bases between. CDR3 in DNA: TGCGCCAGCAGCCAGTACAGGGCCTACGAGCAGTACTTC. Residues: CASSQYRAYEQYF.

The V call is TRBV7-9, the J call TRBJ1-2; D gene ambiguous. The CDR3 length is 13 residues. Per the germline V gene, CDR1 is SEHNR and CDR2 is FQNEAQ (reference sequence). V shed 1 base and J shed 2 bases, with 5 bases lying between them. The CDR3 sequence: CASSLVGNYGYTF. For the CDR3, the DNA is TGTGCCAGCAGCTTAGTCGGGAACTATGGCTACACCTTC.

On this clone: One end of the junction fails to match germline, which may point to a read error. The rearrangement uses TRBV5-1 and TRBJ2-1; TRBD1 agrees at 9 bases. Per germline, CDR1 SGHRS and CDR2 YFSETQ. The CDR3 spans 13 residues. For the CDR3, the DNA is TGCGCCAGCAGTTTGGGACAGGGCTTTGAGCAGTTCTTC. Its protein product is CASSLGQGFEQFF.

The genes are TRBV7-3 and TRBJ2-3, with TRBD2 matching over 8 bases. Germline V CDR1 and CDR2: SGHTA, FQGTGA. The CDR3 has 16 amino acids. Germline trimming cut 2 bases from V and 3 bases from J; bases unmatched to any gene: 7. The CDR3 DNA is TGTGCCAGCAGCTTATTCGGGGGGGCTAGAACAGATACGCAGTATTTT. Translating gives CASSLFGGARTDTQYF.

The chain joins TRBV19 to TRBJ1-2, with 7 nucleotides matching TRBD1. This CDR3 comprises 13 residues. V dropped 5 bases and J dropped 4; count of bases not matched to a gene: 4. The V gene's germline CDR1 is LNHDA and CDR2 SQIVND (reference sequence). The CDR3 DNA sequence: TGTGCCAGTAGTCCAGACAGGGCCTATGGCTACACCTTC. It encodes CASSPDRAYGYTF.

CDR3 protein: CASSPRVDTEAFF. CDR3 DNA sequence: TGTGCCAGCTCACCCAGGGTGGACACTGAAGCTTTCTTT. The V and J genes are TRBV18 and TRBJ1-1; D perhaps matches TRBD1 (5 bases). The germline V gene encodes CDR1 KGHSH and CDR2 LQKENI. V lost 3 bases and J lost 3, with 8 bases in between. The length of the CDR3 is 13 residues. Based on the CDR3 plus reference TRBV18 and TRBJ1-1, the full variable domain is NAGVMQNPRHLVRRRGQEARLRCSPMKGHSHVYWYRQLPEEGLKFMVYLQKENIIDESGMPKERFSAEFPKEGPSILRIQQVVRGDSAAYFCASSPRVDTEAFFGQGTRLTVV.

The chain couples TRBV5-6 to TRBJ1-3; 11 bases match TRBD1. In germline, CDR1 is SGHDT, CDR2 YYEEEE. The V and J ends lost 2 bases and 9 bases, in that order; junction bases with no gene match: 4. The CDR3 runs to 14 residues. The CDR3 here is CASSFGQGAGTIYF. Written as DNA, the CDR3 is TGTGCCAGCAGCTTCGGACAGGGGGCGGGCACCATATATTTT.

Written as DNA, the CDR3 is TGTGCCAGCAGCTTAGTTGCCAGCTCTGGAAACACCATATATTTT. Translating gives CASSLVASSGNTIYF. The V and J genes are TRBV7-2 and TRBJ1-3, with D unclear. The CDR3 is 15 amino acids. Trimming cost V 1 base and J 0 bases, with 7 bases left between them. Germline V gene lookup returns CDR1 SGHTA and CDR2 FQGNSA. The entire variable domain, with the rest obtained from reference TRBV7-2 and TRBJ1-3, is as follows: GAGVSQSPSNKVTEKGKDVELRCDPISGHTALYWYRQSLGQGLEFLIYFQGNSAPDKSGLPSDRFSAERTGGSVSTLTIQRTQQEDSAVYLCASSLVASSGNTIYFGEGSWLTVV.

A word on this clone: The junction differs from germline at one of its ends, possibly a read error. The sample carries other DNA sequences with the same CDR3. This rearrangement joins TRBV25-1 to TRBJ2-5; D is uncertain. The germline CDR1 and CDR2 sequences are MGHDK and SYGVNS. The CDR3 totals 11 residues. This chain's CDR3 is CASSESWTQYF. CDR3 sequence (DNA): TGTGCCAGTAGTGAATCATGGACCCAGTACTTC.

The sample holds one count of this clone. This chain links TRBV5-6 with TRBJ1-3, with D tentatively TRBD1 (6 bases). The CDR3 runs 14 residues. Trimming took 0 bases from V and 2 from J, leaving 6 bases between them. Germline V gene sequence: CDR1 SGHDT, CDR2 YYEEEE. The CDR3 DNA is TGTGCCAGCAGCTTGGACAGGGCTGGAAACACCATATATTTT. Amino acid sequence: CASSLDRAGNTIYF.

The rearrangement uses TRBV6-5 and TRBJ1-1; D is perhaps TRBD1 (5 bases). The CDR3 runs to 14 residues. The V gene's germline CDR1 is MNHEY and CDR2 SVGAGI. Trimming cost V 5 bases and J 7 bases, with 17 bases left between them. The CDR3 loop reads CASSDGGGSGEAFF. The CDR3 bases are TGTGCCAGCAGTGATGGGGGTGGTAGCGGTGAAGCTTTCTTT.

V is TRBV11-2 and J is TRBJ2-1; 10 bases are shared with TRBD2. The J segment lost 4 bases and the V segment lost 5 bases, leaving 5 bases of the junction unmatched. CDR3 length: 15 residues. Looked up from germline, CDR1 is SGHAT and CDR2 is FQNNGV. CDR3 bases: TGTGCCAGCAGCCGAAGTAGCGGGGGGTACAATGAGCAGTTCTTC. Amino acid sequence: CASSRSSGGYNEQFF.

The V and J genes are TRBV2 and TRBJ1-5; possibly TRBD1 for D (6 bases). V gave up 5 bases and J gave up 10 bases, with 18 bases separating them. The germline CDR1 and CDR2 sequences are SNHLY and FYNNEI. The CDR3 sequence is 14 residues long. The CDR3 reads CASSLQRIRGPQHF. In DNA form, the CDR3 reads TGTGCCAGCAGTCTGCAGAGGATCAGGGGCCCCCAGCATTTT.

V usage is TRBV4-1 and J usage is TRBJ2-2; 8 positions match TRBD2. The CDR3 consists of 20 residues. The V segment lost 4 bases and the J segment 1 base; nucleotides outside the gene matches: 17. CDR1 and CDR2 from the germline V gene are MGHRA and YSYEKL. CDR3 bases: TGCGCCAGCAGCCGCACGACCATGGTGGGCGGGGGGCGGAACACCGGGGAGCTGTTTTTT. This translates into CASSRTTMVGGGRNTGELFF.

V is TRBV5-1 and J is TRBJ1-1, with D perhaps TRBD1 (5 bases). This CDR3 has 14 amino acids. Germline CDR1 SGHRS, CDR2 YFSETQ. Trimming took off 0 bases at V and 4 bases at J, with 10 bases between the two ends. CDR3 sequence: CASSLDPRATEAFF. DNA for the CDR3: TGCGCCAGCAGCTTGGACCCCAGGGCCACTGAAGCTTTCTTT.

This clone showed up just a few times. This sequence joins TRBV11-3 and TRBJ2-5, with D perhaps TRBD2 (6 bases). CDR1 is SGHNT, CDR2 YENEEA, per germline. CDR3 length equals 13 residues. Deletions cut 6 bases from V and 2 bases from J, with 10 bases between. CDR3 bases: TGTGCCAGCAGTAGGGCGGGGCAAGAGACCCAGTACTTC. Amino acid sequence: CASSRAGQETQYF.

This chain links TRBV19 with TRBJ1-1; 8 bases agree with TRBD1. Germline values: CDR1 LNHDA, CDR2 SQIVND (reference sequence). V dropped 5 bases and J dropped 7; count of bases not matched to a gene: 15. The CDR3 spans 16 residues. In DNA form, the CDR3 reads TGTGCCAGTAGTCTCAAGACCCTCGGACAGGGAAGTGAAGCTTTCTTT. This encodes CASSLKTLGQGSEAFF.

CDR3: CASSFGQGSYEQYF. The CDR3 DNA is TGTGCCAGCAGTTTCGGACAGGGCTCCTACGAGCAGTACTTC. This chain joins TRBV5-6 and TRBJ2-7, with TRBD1 matching 8 bases. After removal of 5 bases from V and 0 bases from J, the junction contained 4 bases not matched to a gene. The CDR3 runs 14 residues. Germline CDR1 is SGHDT and CDR2 is YYEEEE.

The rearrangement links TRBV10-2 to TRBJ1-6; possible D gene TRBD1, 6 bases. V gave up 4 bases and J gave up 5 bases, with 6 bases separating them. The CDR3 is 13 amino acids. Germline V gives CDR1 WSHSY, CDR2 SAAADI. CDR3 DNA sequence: TGCGCCAGCAGTGGACAGGATAATTCACCCCTCCACTTT. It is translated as CASSGQDNSPLHF.

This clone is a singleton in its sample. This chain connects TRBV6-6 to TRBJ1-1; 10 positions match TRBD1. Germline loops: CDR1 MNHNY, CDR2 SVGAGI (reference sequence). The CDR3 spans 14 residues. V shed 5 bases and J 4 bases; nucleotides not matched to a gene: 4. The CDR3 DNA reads TGTGCCAGCAGTGGGACAGGGGCGGGCACTGAAGCTTTCTTT. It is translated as CASSGTGAGTEAFF.

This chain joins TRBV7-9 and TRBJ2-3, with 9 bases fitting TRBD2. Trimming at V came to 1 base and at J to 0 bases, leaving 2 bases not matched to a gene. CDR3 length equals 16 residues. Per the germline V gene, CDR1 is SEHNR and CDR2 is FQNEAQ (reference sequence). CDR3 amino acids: CASSLGLAASTDTQYF. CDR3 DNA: TGTGCCAGCAGCTTAGGACTAGCGGCTAGCACAGATACGCAGTATTTT.

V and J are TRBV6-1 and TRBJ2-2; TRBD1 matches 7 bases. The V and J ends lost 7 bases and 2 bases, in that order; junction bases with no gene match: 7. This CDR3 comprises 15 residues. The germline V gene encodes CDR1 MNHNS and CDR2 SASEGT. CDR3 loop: CASTPGQPNTGELFF. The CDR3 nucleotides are TGTGCCAGCACTCCGGGACAGCCAAACACCGGGGAGCTGTTTTTT.

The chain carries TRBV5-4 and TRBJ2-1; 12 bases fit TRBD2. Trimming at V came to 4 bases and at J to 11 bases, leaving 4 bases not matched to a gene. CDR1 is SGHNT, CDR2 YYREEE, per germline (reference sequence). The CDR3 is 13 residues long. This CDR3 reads CASSRTSGTQQFF. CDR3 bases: TGTGCCAGCAGCCGGACTAGCGGGACTCAGCAGTTCTTC.

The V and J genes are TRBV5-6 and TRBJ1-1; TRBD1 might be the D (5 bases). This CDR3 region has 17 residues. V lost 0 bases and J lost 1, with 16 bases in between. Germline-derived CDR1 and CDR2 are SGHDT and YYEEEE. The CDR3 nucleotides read TGTGCCAGCAGCTTGGATTGGCAATATCAGGGGAACACTGAAGCTTTCTTT. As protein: CASSLDWQYQGNTEAFF.

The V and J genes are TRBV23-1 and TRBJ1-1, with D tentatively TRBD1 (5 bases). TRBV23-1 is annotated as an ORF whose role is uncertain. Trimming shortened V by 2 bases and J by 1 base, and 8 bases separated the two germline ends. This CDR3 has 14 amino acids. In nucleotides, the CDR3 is TGCGCCAGCAGTCAAGGGCAGGGGAACACTGAAGCTTTCTTT. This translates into CASSQGQGNTEAFF.

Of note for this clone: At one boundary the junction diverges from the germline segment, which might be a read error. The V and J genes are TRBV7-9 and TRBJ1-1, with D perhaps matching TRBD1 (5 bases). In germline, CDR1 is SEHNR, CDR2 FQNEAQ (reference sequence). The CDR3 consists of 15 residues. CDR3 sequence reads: CSSSPSGTGGTEAFF. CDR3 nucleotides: TGTTCCAGCAGTCCATCAGGGACGGGAGGCACTGAAGCTTTCTTT.

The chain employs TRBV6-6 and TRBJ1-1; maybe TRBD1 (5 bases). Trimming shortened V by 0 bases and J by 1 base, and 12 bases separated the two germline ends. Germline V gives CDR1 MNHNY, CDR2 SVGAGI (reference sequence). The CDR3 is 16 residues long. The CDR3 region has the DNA TGTGCCAGCAGTTACTCTACTAGCACAGGGAACACTGAAGCTTTCTTT. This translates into CASSYSTSTGNTEAFF.

Written as DNA, the CDR3 is TGTGCCAGTAAAGACAGGGGGCCCTACAATGAGCAGTTCTTC. Translating gives CASKDRGPYNEQFF. This chain connects TRBV7-2 to TRBJ2-1; 10 bases are shared with TRBD1. Germline lookup yields CDR1 SGHTA and CDR2 FQGNSA. This CDR3 is built from 14 residues. Trimming at V came to 9 bases and at J to 2 bases, leaving 4 bases not matched to a gene.